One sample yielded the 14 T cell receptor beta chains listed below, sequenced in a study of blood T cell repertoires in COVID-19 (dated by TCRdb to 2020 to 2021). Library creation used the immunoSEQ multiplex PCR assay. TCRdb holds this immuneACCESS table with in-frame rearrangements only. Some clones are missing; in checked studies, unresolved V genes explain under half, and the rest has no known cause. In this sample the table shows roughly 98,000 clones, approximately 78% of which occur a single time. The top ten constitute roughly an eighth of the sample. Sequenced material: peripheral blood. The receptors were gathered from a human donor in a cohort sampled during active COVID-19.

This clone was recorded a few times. The CDR3 DNA reads as TGTGCCAGCAGTTTACTAGCGGGGGGGCAAGAGACCCAGTACTTC. It codes for CASSLLAGGQETQYF. This chain connects TRBV28 to TRBJ2-5, with 12 bases that match TRBD2. Germline CDR1 and CDR2: MDHEN and SYDVKM. The V and J ends lost 2 bases and 2 bases, in that order; junction bases with no gene match: 0. This CDR3 is built from 15 residues.

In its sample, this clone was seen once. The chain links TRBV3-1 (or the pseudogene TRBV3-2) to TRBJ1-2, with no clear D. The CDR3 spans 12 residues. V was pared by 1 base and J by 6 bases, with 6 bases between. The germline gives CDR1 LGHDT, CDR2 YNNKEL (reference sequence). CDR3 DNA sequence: TGTGCCAGCAGCCAAGGGAGCGATGGCTACACCTTC. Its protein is CASSQGSDGYTF.

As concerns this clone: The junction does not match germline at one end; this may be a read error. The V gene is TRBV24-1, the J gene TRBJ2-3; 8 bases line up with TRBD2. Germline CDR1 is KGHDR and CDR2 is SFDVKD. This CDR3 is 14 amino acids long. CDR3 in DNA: TGTCCCACACCGGGGGGGAAGAGCACAGATACGCAGTATTTT. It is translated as CPTPGGKSTDTQYF.

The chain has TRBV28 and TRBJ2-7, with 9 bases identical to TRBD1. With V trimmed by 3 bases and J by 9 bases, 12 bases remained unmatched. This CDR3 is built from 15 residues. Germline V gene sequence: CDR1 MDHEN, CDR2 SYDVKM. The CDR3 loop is CASSFTGGSIRGQYF. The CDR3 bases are TGTGCCAGCAGTTTTACAGGGGGCAGCATTCGCGGGCAGTACTTC.

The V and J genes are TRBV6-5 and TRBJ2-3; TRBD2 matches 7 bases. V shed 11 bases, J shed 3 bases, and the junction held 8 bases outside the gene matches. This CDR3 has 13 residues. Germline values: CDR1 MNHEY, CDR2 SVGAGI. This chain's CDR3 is CAVRAGVTDTQYF. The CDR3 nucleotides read TGTGCCGTACGGGCGGGAGTAACAGATACGCAGTATTTT.

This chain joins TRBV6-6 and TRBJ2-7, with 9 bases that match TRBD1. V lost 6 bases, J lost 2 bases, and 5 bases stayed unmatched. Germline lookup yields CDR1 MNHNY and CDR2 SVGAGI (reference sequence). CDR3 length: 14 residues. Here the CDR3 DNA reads TGTGCCAGCAGGGCCGGGACAGGGCCCTACGAGCAGTACTTC. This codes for CASRAGTGPYEQYF.

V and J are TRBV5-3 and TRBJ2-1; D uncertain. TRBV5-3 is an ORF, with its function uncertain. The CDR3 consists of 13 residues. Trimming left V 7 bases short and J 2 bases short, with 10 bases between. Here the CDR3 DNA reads TGTGCCAGAGATACCAGCGCCTACAATGAGCAGTTCTTC. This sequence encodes CARDTSAYNEQFF.

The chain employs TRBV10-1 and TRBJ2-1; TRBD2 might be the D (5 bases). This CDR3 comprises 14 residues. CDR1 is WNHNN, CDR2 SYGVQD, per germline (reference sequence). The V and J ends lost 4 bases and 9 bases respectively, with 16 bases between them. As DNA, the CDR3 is TGCGCCAGCAGTGGAGGGATTAAACCCGGTGAGCAGTTCTTC. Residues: CASSGGIKPGEQFF.

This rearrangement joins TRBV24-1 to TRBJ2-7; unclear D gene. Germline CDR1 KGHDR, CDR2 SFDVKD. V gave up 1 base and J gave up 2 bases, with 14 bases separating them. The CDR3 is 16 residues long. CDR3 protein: CATSDFFPHAAYEQYF. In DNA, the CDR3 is TGTGCCACCAGTGATTTTTTCCCCCATGCGGCCTACGAGCAGTACTTC.

The CDR3, as DNA: TGTGCCAGCAGCTGGGACAAGAACACTGAAGCTTTCTTT. Amino acid sequence: CASSWDKNTEAFF. The rearrangement links TRBV7-3 to TRBJ1-1; tentative D call: TRBD1 (6 bases). This CDR3 has 13 residues. V was clipped by 4 bases and J by 1 base, with 7 bases between them. Germline V gene lookup returns CDR1 SGHTA and CDR2 FQGTGA.

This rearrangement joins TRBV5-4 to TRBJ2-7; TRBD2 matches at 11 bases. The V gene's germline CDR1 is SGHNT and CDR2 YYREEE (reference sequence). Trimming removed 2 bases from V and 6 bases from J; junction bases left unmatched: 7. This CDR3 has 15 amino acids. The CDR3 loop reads CASSFSTSGASEQYF. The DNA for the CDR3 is TGTGCCAGCAGCTTTTCGACTAGCGGGGCCTCCGAGCAGTACTTC.

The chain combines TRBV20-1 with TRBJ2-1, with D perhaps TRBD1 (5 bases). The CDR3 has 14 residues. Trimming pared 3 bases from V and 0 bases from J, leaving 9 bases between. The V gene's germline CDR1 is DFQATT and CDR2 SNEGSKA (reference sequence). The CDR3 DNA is TGCAGTGCTAGTAGACAGAGCTCCTACAATGAGCAGTTCTTC. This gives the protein CSASRQSSYNEQFF.

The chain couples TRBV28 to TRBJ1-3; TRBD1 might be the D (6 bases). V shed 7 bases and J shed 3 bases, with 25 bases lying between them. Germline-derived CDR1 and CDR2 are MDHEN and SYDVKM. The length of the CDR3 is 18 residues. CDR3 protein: CASTPGGTGRGYGNTIYF. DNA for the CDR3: TGTGCCAGCACCCCGGGGGGCACAGGCCGGGGCTATGGAAACACCATATATTTT. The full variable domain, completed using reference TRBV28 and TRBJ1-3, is DVKVTQSSRYLVKRTGEKVFLECVQDMDHENMFWYRQDPGLGLRLIYFSYDVKMKEKGDIPEGYSVSREKKERFSLILESASTNQTSMYLCASTPGGTGRGYGNTIYFGEGSWLTVV.

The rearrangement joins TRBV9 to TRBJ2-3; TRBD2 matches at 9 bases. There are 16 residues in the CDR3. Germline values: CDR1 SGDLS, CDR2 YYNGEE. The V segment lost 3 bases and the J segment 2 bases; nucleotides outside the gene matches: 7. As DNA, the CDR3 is TGTGCCAGCAGCGAGAGACTAGCGGCGAACACAGATACGCAGTATTTT. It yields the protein CASSERLAANTDTQYF.